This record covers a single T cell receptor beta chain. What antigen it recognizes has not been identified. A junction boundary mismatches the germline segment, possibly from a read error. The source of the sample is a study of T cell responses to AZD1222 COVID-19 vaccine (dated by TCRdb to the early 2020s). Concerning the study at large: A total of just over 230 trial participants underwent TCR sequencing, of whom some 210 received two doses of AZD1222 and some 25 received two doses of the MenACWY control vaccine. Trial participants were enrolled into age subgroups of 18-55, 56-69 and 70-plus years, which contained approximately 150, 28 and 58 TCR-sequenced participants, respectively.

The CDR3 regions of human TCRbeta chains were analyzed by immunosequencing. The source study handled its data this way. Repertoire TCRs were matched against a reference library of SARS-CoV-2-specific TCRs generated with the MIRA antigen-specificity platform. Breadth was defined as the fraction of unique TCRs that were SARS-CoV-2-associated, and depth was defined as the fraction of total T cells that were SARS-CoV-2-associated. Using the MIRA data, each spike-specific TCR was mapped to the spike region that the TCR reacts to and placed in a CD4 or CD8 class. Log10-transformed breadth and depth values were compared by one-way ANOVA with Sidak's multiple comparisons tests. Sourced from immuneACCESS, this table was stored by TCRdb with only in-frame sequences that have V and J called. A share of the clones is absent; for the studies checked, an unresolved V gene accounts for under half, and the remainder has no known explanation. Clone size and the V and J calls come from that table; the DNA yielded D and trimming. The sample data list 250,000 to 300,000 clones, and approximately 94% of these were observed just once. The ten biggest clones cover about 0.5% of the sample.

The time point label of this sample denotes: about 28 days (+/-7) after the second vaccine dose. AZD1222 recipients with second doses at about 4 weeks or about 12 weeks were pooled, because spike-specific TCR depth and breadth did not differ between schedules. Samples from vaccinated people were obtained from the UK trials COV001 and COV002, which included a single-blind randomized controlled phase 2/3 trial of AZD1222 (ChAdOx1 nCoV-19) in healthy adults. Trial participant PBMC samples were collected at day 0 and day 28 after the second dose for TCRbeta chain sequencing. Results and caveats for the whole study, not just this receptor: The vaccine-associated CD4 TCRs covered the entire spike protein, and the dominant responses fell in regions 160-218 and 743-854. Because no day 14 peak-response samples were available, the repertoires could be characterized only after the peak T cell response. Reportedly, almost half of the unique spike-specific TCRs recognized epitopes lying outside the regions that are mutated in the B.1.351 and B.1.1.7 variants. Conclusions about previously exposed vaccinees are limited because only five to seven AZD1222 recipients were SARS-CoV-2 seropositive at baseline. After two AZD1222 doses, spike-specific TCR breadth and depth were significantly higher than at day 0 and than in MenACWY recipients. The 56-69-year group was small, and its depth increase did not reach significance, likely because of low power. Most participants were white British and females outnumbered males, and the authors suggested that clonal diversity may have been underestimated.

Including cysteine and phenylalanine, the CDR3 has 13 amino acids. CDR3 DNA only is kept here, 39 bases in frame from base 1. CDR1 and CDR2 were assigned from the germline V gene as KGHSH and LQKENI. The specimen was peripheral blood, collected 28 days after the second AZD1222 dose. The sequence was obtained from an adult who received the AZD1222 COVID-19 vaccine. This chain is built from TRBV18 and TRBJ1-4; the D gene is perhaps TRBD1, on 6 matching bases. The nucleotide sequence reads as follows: TGTGCCACCTCAAGGGGGGTGGATGAAAAACTGTTTTTT. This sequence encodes CATSRGVDEKLFF. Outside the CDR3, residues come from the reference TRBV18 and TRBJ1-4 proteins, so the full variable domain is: NAGVMQNPRHLVRRRGQEARLRCSPMKGHSHVYWYRQLPEEGLKFMVYLQKENIIDESGMPKERFSAEFPKEGPSILRIQQVVRGDSAAYFCATSRGVDEKLFFGSGTQLSVL.